These 27 T cell receptor beta chains were all obtained from the same sample, sequenced in a study of shared clonotypes between healthy human individuals. Here immunoSEQ multiplex PCR was the method, and the copy in TCRdb shows in-frame clones only, minus some. The sample holds some 2,000,000 clones; more than 90% are singletons and the top ten take roughly 0.13%. The sequencing input was naive CD4+ T cells sorted from blood. Subset noted: CD45RA+ positively selected. These receptors were obtained from a man aged 18 to 29 in good health.

The chain is built from TRBV6-5 and TRBJ1-1; D remains ambiguous. Germline CDR1 is MNHEY and CDR2 is SVGAGI. V lost 3 bases, J lost 0 bases, and 11 bases lay in between. The CDR3 has 15 amino acids. CDR3: CASSYTYGMNTEAFF. Here the CDR3 DNA reads TGTGCCAGCAGTTATACGTACGGTATGAACACTGAAGCTTTCTTT.

This clone occurred once. CDR3 in DNA: TGTGCCATCAGTGAGGGGCCACCACCCGAGGCCCAGTACTTC. Translating gives CAISEGPPPEAQYF. The V call is TRBV10-3, the J call TRBJ2-5; D call uncertain. Germline V gene lookup returns CDR1 ENHRY and CDR2 SYGVKD. Deletions cut 2 bases from V and 9 bases from J, with 16 bases between. The CDR3 runs to 14 residues.

CDR3: CASSPQQGNQPQHF. The CDR3 DNA follows: TGTGCCAGCTCACCACAACAGGGGAATCAGCCCCAGCATTTT. The rearrangement links TRBV18 to TRBJ1-5; 7 nucleotides align to TRBD1. The CDR3 is made up of 14 amino acids. V trimming: 1 base; J trimming: 4 bases; junction bases outside the gene matches: 1. Germline lookup yields CDR1 KGHSH and CDR2 LQKENI.

The chain employs TRBV6-1 and TRBJ2-6; D possibly corresponds to TRBD2 (6 bases). The length of the CDR3 is 17 residues. Germline loops: CDR1 MNHNS, CDR2 SASEGT. Trimming removed 2 bases at V and 2 bases at J, with 13 bases between. The CDR3 DNA reads as TGTGCCAGCAGTGAAAGGGGAGGCCGGACTGGGGCCAACGTCCTGACTTTC. As protein: CASSERGGRTGANVLTF.

This rearrangement joins TRBV6-1 to TRBJ2-3, with D hard to call. The CDR3 totals 14 residues. Germline CDR1 is MNHNS and CDR2 is SASEGT. V lost 4 bases and J 0 bases, leaving 8 bases between the germline ends. The CDR3 here is CASSVDGSTDTQYF. CDR3 DNA: TGTGCCAGCAGTGTTGACGGAAGCACAGATACGCAGTATTTT.

The chain employs TRBV5-3 and TRBJ1-6, with D uncertain. TRBV5-3 is reported as an ORF; its role is uncertain. V lost 9 bases, J lost 4 bases, and 17 bases lay in between. The CDR3 is 15 amino acids. The CDR3 region has the DNA TGTGCCACCAACGGCGGCAGTCGTTATAATTCACCCCTCCACTTT. It specifies CATNGGSRYNSPLHF.

The chain employs TRBV6-6 and TRBJ1-3, with 7 nucleotides matching TRBD1. The germline V gene encodes CDR1 MNHNY and CDR2 SVGAGI (reference sequence). V shed 4 bases, J shed 0 bases, and the junction held 3 bases outside the gene matches. The CDR3 is made up of 15 amino acids. CDR3 coding DNA: TGTGCCAGCAGTTCTACAGGGGCCTCTGGAAACACCATATATTTT. Its translation: CASSSTGASGNTIYF.

The chain couples TRBV5-1 to TRBJ2-3, with a tentative D call TRBD1 (5 bases). Germline CDR1 SGHRS, CDR2 YFSETQ. The V and J ends lost 4 bases and 5 bases respectively, with 23 bases between them. The CDR3 is 17 residues long. Here the CDR3 DNA reads TGCGCCAGCAGCGGATCTCAGGGCGTCTTTTTCGAAGATACGCAGTATTTT. Translated: CASSGSQGVFFEDTQYF.

J is TRBJ1-2 and V is TRBV28; no clear D. Looked up from germline, CDR1 is MDHEN and CDR2 is SYDVKM. Trimming removed 7 bases from V and 2 bases from J, with 17 bases in between. This CDR3 is built from 15 residues. The CDR3 is CASTDWTAANYGYTF. In DNA form, the CDR3 reads TGTGCCAGCACTGACTGGACCGCCGCGAACTATGGCTACACCTTC.

For this clone: The sample has other DNA sequences that encode this CDR3 too. The gene calls are TRBV7-2 and TRBJ1-5; tentatively, D is TRBD1 (5 bases). Deletions cut 6 bases from V and 3 bases from J, with 12 bases between. Germline V gives CDR1 SGHTA, CDR2 FQGNSA. CDR3 size: 14 residues. CDR3 sequence (DNA): TGTGCCAGCAGTTCTACAGGCTCCAATCAGCCCCAGCATTTT. Its translation: CASSSTGSNQPQHF.

In this sample, this clone turned up a few times. The rearrangement uses TRBV6-5 and TRBJ2-1; 10 bases are a match to TRBD2. V dropped 0 bases and J dropped 4; count of bases not matched to a gene: 0. The length of the CDR3 is 15 residues. The germline gives CDR1 MNHEY, CDR2 SVGAGI. The CDR3 DNA is TGTGCCAGCAGTTACTCTAGCGGGAGGTACAATGAGCAGTTCTTC. Its protein is CASSYSSGRYNEQFF.

The CDR3 DNA sequence: TGCGCCAGCAGCCAGGGGGACGGCGAACAGCCCCAGCATTTT. As protein: CASSQGDGEQPQHF. This rearrangement joins TRBV4-1 to TRBJ1-5; D may be TRBD1 (5 bases). Trimming shortened V by 3 bases and J by 7 bases, and 13 bases separated the two germline ends. This CDR3 comprises 14 residues. Germline V CDR1 and CDR2: MGHRA, YSYEKL.

This clone was seen just once. The chain links TRBV9 to TRBJ2-5; weak D call: TRBD1 (6 bases). Per the germline V gene, CDR1 is SGDLS and CDR2 is YYNGEE. With 5 bases removed from V and 0 bases from J, the gap between germline ends came to 17 bases. This CDR3 region has 16 residues. Here the CDR3 reads CASSSGYRDNQETQYF. CDR3 nucleotide sequence: TGTGCCAGCAGTTCCGGGTACAGGGATAACCAAGAGACCCAGTACTTC. Complete variable domain (other parts from reference TRBV9 and TRBJ2-5): DSGVTQTPKHLITATGQRVTLRCSPRSGDLSVYWYQQSLDQGLQFLIQYYNGEERAKGNILERFSAQQFPDLHSELNLSSLELGDSALYFCASSSGYRDNQETQYFGPGTRLLVL.

CDR3 region: CAIMRTGTSYEQYF. The CDR3 DNA reads TGTGCCATCATGAGGACAGGGACCTCCTACGAGCAGTACTTC. The V gene is TRBV10-3, the J gene TRBJ2-7; 8 bases line up with TRBD1. The length of the CDR3 is 14 residues. Germline V gives CDR1 ENHRY, CDR2 SYGVKD. Germline trimming cut 7 bases from V and 0 bases from J; bases unmatched to any gene: 5.

This chain links TRBV27 with TRBJ2-3, with TRBD2 matching over 12 bases. CDR1 is MNHEY, CDR2 SMNVEV, per germline (reference sequence). Trimming cost V 4 bases and J 1 base; bases outside gene matches: 6. CDR3 length equals 17 residues. The CDR3 DNA reads TGTGCCAGCAGTTCATCCCGGACTAGCGGGGGCACAGATACGCAGTATTTT. Its protein product is CASSSSRTSGGTDTQYF.

Worth noting for this clone: The sample has other DNA sequences that encode this CDR3 too. This chain connects TRBV6-5 to TRBJ2-7; D not certain. Germline assignment: CDR1 MNHEY and CDR2 SVGAGI. V lost 6 bases and J lost 0, with 6 bases in between. This CDR3 has 12 residues. CDR3 DNA: TGTGCCAGCAGGCACGGCTCCTACGAGCAGTACTTC. Its protein product is CASRHGSYEQYF.

The rearrangement uses TRBV6-6 and TRBJ1-2, with D possibly matching TRBD1 (5 bases). CDR3 length equals 16 residues. Germline CDR1 is MNHNY and CDR2 is SVGAGI (reference sequence). V lost 0 bases and J lost 3, with 14 bases in between. The CDR3 DNA reads TGTGCCAGCAGTTACTCGATCCCCCCGGGGCACTATGGCTACACCTTC. Translating gives CASSYSIPPGHYGYTF.

This clone was seen just once. Other DNA sequences in this specimen translate into the identical CDR3. This sequence joins TRBV18 and TRBJ2-1, with TRBD1 identical over 9 bases. This CDR3 region has 14 residues. The germline gives CDR1 KGHSH, CDR2 LQKENI. V shed 3 bases and J 8 bases; nucleotides not matched to a gene: 5. The CDR3 nucleotides read TGTGCCAGCTCACCCGGACAGGGGCTCGATGAGCAGTTCTTC. Translated, it gives CASSPGQGLDEQFF.

The chain uses TRBV5-1 and TRBJ2-7, with D uncertain. The CDR3 totals 16 residues. CDR1 is SGHRS and CDR2 is YFSETQ in the germline V gene. With 3 bases removed from V and 0 bases from J, the gap between germline ends came to 16 bases. The CDR3 sequence is CASSSSPLEFSYEQYF. The CDR3 DNA reads as TGCGCCAGCAGCTCATCCCCTTTAGAGTTCTCCTACGAGCAGTACTTC. The full variable domain, its missing parts supplied by reference TRBV5-1 and TRBJ2-7, is KAGVTQTPRYLIKTRGQQVTLSCSPISGHRSVSWYQQTPGQGLQFLFEYFSETQRNKGNFPGRFSGRQFSNSRSEMNVSTLELGDSALYLCASSSSPLEFSYEQYFGPGTRLTVT.

V is TRBV19 and J is TRBJ2-5, with no clear D. V was shortened by 9 bases and J by 1 base, with 12 bases between the two germline ends. Germline V gene data show CDR1 as LNHDA and CDR2 as SQIVND (reference sequence). The CDR3 totals 13 residues. The DNA of the CDR3 is TGTGCCAGCGCCATCACTTTCCAAGAGACCCAGTACTTC. Translating gives CASAITFQETQYF.

This chain uses TRBV19 with TRBJ2-3; D is unclear. This CDR3 is 10 amino acids long. Germline assignment: CDR1 LNHDA and CDR2 SQIVND (reference sequence). Trimming pared 8 bases from V and 7 bases from J, leaving 7 bases between. CDR3 DNA: TGTGCCAGTGGGGTTTATACGCAGTATTTT. As protein: CASGVYTQYF.

The chain joins TRBV7-8 to TRBJ1-3, with D hard to call. Per germline, CDR1 SGHVS and CDR2 FQNEAQ. CDR3 length: 14 amino acids. V dropped 5 bases and J dropped 0 bases, with 8 bases sitting between them. The CDR3 DNA reads as TGTGCCAGCAGCCCGCGGGACTCTGGAAACACCATATATTTT. Amino acids: CASSPRDSGNTIYF.

The genes are TRBV30 and TRBJ1-3; TRBD1 is a possible D gene (5 bases). The V end lost 8 bases, the J end lost 0 bases, and 23 bases lay between the germline ends. The CDR3 is 17 amino acids. Germline CDR1 reads GTSNPN; CDR2 reads SVGIG (reference sequence). CDR3 residues: CARPGNWGGSSGNTIYF. CDR3 coding DNA: TGTGCCCGCCCAGGCAACTGGGGGGGGAGCTCTGGAAACACCATATATTTT.

Only one count was recorded for this clone. V and J are TRBV10-3 and TRBJ2-3; perhaps TRBD1 as D (6 bases). Germline V gene data show CDR1 as ENHRY and CDR2 as SYGVKD. V lost 10 bases to trimming and J lost 4 bases, with 9 bases between them. CDR3 length: 11 amino acids. The DNA for the CDR3 is TGTGCCACTCAGGGGTCAGATACGCAGTATTTT. Its translation is CATQGSDTQYF.

The CDR3 sequence: CASIPWRQGGDTEAFF. CDR3 sequence (DNA): TGTGCCAGCATCCCGTGGCGGCAGGGCGGGGACACTGAAGCTTTCTTT. V usage is TRBV2 and J usage is TRBJ1-1; D is possibly TRBD1 (5 bases). The V end lost 7 bases, the J end lost 3 bases, and 21 bases lay between the germline ends. CDR3 length: 16 amino acids. Germline V gene sequence: CDR1 SNHLY, CDR2 FYNNEI. Full variable domain (rest looked up from reference TRBV2 and TRBJ1-1): EPEVTQTPSHQVTQMGQEVILRCVPISNHLYFYWYRQILGQKVEFLVSFYNNEISEKSEIFDDQFSVERPDGSNFTLKIRSTKLEDSAMYFCASIPWRQGGDTEAFFGQGTRLTVV.

J is TRBJ2-7 and V is TRBV29-1; 7 bases match TRBD2. Germline trimming cut 7 bases from V and 6 bases from J; bases unmatched to any gene: 18. The CDR3 spans 15 residues. Germline V gives CDR1 SQVTM, CDR2 ANQGSEA. The CDR3 loop reads CSAGPQGGRIGEQYF. CDR3 nucleotides: TGCAGCGCTGGGCCTCAGGGCGGGAGAATCGGCGAGCAGTACTTC.

V is TRBV28 and J is TRBJ2-7; 8 positions match TRBD1. V shed 7 bases, J shed 4 bases, and the junction held 9 bases outside the gene matches. The germline gives CDR1 MDHEN, CDR2 SYDVKM. The CDR3 is made up of 14 amino acids. This CDR3 reads CASTLIGQGYEQYF. The CDR3 DNA is TGTGCCAGCACTCTGATAGGACAGGGTTACGAGCAGTACTTC.